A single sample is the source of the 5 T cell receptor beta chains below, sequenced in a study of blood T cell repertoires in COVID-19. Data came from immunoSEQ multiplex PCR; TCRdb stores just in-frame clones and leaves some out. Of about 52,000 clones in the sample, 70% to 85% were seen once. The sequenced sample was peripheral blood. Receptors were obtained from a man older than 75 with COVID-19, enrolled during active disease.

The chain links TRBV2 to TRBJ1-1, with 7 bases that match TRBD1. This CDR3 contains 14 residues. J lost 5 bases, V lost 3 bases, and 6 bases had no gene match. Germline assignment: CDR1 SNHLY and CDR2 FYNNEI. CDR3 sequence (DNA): TGTGCCAGCAGTGAGGCAGGGGGGACAACTGAAGCTTTCTTT. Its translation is CASSEAGGTTEAFF.

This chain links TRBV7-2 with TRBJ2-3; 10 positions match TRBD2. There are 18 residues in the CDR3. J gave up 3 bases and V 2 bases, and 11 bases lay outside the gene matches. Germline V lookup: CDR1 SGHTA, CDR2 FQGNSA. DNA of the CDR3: TGTGCCAGCAGCTTACATCCCCAAGGACTAGCGGTAACAGATACGCAGTATTTT. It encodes CASSLHPQGLAVTDTQYF.

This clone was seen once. CDR3 DNA sequence: TGTGCCAGCAGCTTAAATACAGGGTCCACCTACGAGCAGTACTTC. Its translation is CASSLNTGSTYEQYF. The chain has TRBV11-2 and TRBJ2-7; D might be TRBD1 (6 bases). V was pared by 2 bases and J by 2 bases, with 13 bases between. CDR1 is SGHAT, CDR2 FQNNGV, per germline. This CDR3 is 15 amino acids long.

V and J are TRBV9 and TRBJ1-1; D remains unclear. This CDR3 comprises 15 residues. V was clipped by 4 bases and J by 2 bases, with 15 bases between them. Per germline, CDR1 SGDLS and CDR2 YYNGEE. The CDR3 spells CASSPRSDTNTEAFF. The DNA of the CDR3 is TGTGCCAGCAGCCCTCGATCTGACACTAACACTGAAGCTTTCTTT.

The CDR3 spells CASGLSGGFVEEQYF. The CDR3 region has the DNA TGTGCCAGCGGACTTAGCGGGGGTTTTGTTGAAGAGCAGTACTTC. The gene calls are TRBV6-5 and TRBJ2-7; TRBD2 agrees at 9 bases. The V gene's germline CDR1 is MNHEY and CDR2 SVGAGI. V gave up 8 bases and J gave up 7 bases; unmatched junction bases: 15. CDR3 length equals 15 residues.